This TCR beta chain was observed in a study of control samples from healthy donors and cancer patients. Measured with immunoSEQ multiplex PCR; TCRdb has only the in-frame clones, and not every one. The table lists about 130,000 clones, 92% of them singletons. Germline V gene lookup returns CDR1 MNHNS and CDR2 SASEGT. The CDR3 covers 18 residues. Trimming took off 0 bases at V and 3 bases at J, with 18 bases between the two ends. The sample comprised blood. The receptor comes from a woman aged 50 to 60 in good health. J is TRBJ2-1 and V is TRBV6-1, with a weak D call TRBD2 (7 bases). CDR3: CASSEAPNAGAIYNEQFF. DNA for the CDR3: TGTGCCAGCAGTGAAGCCCCTAATGCGGGGGCCATCTACAATGAGCAGTTCTTC.